A single sample is the source of the 4 T cell receptor beta chains below, sequenced in a study of identical twins. TCRdb reanalysed the 5' RACE reads using MiXCR and keeps one entry per CDR3 protein. The sample includes 600,000 to 800,000 distinct CDR3 sequences, 21% of them seen just once. These data also featured in a second study, about T cells expressing NK-cell markers.

The sequenced sample was PBMCs. Source of these receptors: a woman under 30 in good health.

The chain employs TRBV10-2 and TRBJ2-7; the match to TRBD1 covers 7 bases. V dropped 8 bases and J dropped 3; count of bases not matched to a gene: 10. Per the germline V gene, CDR1 is WSHSY and CDR2 is SAAADI. CDR3 length equals 14 residues. In DNA form, the CDR3 reads TGCGCCAGCGGCTCAAGACAGGGCGGCTACGAGCAGTACTTC. Encoded protein: CASGSRQGGYEQYF.

The genes are TRBV7-9 and TRBJ2-7; 9 bases map to TRBD2. Germline CDR1 is SEHNR and CDR2 is FQNEAQ (reference sequence). CDR3 size: 15 residues. The ends lost 5 bases at V and 4 bases at J; junction bases unmatched: 9. The CDR3 loop reads CASSTLAGEAYEQYF. The CDR3 DNA reads as TGTGCCAGCAGCACCTTAGCGGGAGAAGCGTACGAGCAGTACTTC. Complete variable domain (other parts from reference TRBV7-9 and TRBJ2-7): DTGVSQNPRHKITKRGQNVTFRCDPISEHNRLYWYRQTLGQGPEFLTYFQNEAQLEKSRLLSDRFSAERPKGSFSTLEIQRTEQGDSAMYLCASSTLAGEAYEQYFGPGTRLTVT.

This clonotype turned up a few times. The chain uses TRBV7-9 and TRBJ2-4, with D hard to call. V lost 5 bases to trimming and J lost 5 bases, with 7 bases between them. The CDR3 sequence is 12 residues long. Germline CDR1 SEHNR, CDR2 FQNEAQ (reference sequence). The CDR3 loop is CASSPWENIQYF. CDR3 DNA sequence: TGTGCCAGCAGCCCTTGGGAAAACATTCAGTACTTC.

The chain carries TRBV6-5 and TRBJ2-7; unclear D gene. The V end lost 2 bases, the J end lost 6 bases, and 17 bases lay between the germline ends. The CDR3 contains 15 residues. Germline assignment: CDR1 MNHEY and CDR2 SVGAGI. The CDR3 nucleotides read TGTGCCAGCAGTTACGGGTACGCCGCTCAAGGCGAGCAGTACTTC. Its translation: CASSYGYAAQGEQYF.